The clone carrying this T cell receptor beta chain has just one count. Its specificity is not known. This sample is part of a study of T cell responses to AZD1222 COVID-19 vaccine. Study conclusions and caveats: The span of vaccine-associated CD4 TCRs extended across spike, with dominance at 160-218 and 743-854. AZD1222 recipients seropositive at baseline numbered only six or seven. There were mostly white British donors and more females than males, and clonal diversity was possibly underestimated.

Method: immunoSEQ multiplex PCR; TCRdb's copy keeps in-frame clones and lacks some. The top ten hold around a sixth of the sample, which has roughly 100,000 clones, 89% seen once. CDR1 MNHEY and CDR2 SVGEGT come from the germline V gene. The ends lost 5 bases at V and 10 bases at J; junction bases unmatched: 10. The CDR3 is 13 residues long. This sequence was found in an adult in good health. The chain employs TRBV6-2 or TRBV6-3 and TRBJ1-2; TRBD1 aligns across 7 bases. The material sequenced was peripheral blood, taken on day 0 of AZD1222 vaccination. CDR3 region: CASSLRQGNSYTF. CDR3 sequence (DNA): TGTGCCAGCAGTCTCCGACAGGGTAACTCCTACACCTTC.